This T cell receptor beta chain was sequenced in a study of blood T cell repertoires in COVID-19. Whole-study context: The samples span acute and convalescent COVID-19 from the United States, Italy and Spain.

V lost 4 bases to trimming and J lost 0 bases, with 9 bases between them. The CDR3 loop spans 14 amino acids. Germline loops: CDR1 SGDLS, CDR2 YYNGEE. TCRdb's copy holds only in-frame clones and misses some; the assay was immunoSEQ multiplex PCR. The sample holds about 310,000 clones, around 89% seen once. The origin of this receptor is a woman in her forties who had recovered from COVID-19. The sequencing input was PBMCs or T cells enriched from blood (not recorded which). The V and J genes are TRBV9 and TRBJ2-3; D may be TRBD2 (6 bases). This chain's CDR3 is CASSLRGSTDTQYF. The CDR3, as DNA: TGTGCCAGCAGCTTACGGGGGAGCACAGATACGCAGTATTTT.